The 27 T cell receptor beta chains below were found in one sample sequenced in a study of tumor-infiltrating lymphocytes in oesophageal squamous cell carcinoma. TCRdb reanalysed the PCR reads using MiXCR and keeps one entry per CDR3 protein. This sample has roughly 10,000 distinct CDR3 sequences, with 58% found just once. The sequencing sample was made of esophageal tumor tissue. Source of these receptors: a female donor with esophageal squamous cell carcinoma.

This chain joins TRBV7-9 and TRBJ2-1; D may be TRBD1 (6 bases). Judging by the DNA end, TRBJ2-7 fits better; the J call may be wrong. The CDR3 has 16 residues. Germline V gene lookup returns CDR1 SEHNR and CDR2 FQNEAQ (reference sequence). CDR3 DNA sequence: TGTGCCAGCAGCTTAGGCCCCGAGACAGGTTTCTACGAGCAGTACTTC. Translating gives CASSLGPETGFYEQYF.

This clonotype came up many times. The chain is built from TRBV7-3 and TRBJ2-7, with 7 bases lining up with TRBD2. The CDR3 is made up of 14 amino acids. Germline V lookup: CDR1 SGHTA, CDR2 FQGTGA. J lost 5 bases, V lost 5 bases, and 9 bases had no gene match. The CDR3 protein is CASSPMGGVHEQYF. CDR3 bases: TGTGCCAGCAGCCCGATGGGGGGGGTCCACGAGCAGTACTTC.

The rearrangement joins TRBV6-1 to TRBJ2-1; 9 nucleotides match TRBD2. The CDR3 is 14 amino acids. J was trimmed by 3 bases and V by 7 bases; bases with no gene match: 4. Germline CDR1 is MNHNS and CDR2 is SASEGT. Written as DNA, the CDR3 is TGTGCCAGCACAGAAGCGGGGGGCTACAATGAGCAGTTCTTC. It specifies CASTEAGGYNEQFF.

The rearrangement links TRBV29-1 to TRBJ2-1, with 14 bases that match TRBD2. From germline, CDR1 is SQVTM and CDR2 ANQGSEA. The V and J ends lost 0 bases and 0 bases, in that order; junction bases with no gene match: 7. The CDR3 extends over 19 amino acids. The CDR3 coding sequence is TGCAGCGTTGAAGAGGGACTAGCGGGAGCCTCTAGCTCCTACAATGAGCAGTTCTTC. Protein sequence: CSVEEGLAGASSSYNEQFF.

This clonotype occurred a few times. This chain's CDR3 is CASSLGGPKGETQYF. CDR3 DNA sequence: TGTGCCAGCAGCTTAGGAGGACCAAAGGGGGAGACCCAGTACTTC. The chain uses TRBV7-6 and TRBJ2-5, with a possible D match to TRBD1 (5 bases). The V gene's germline CDR1 is SGHVS and CDR2 FNYEAQ. The CDR3 sequence is 15 residues long. V lost 1 base, J lost 5 bases, and 14 bases lay in between.

The chain has TRBV6-1 and TRBJ2-3; no clear D gene. Per the germline V gene, CDR1 is MNHNS and CDR2 is SASEGT. The CDR3 is 14 residues long. Trimming cost V 6 bases and J 0 bases, with 10 bases left between them. DNA of the CDR3: TGTGCCAGCAGAACTTTTTTTAGCACAGATACGCAGTATTTT. Translating it yields CASRTFFSTDTQYF.

In nucleotides, the CDR3 is TGTGCCAGCAGCTTACAGGGTATGGGCGGCTACACCTTC. Amino acids: CASSLQGMGGYTF. This chain connects TRBV7-4 to TRBJ2-7; possibly TRBD1 for D (5 bases). Near its end, the DNA agrees better with TRBJ1-2, so the J call may be wrong. Germline V gene sequence: CDR1 SGHVT, CDR2 SQSDAQ. CDR3 length equals 13 residues.

This clonotype appeared many times. The chain's CDR3 is CASSQDGAAVGYNEQFF. In DNA form, the CDR3 reads TGCGCCAGCAGCCAAGATGGAGCGGCGGTGGGATACAATGAGCAGTTCTTC. This chain joins TRBV4-1 and TRBJ2-1, with D perhaps matching TRBD2 (5 bases). Germline assignment: CDR1 MGHRA and CDR2 YSYEKL. V lost 0 bases and J lost 4, with 16 bases in between. The CDR3 covers 17 residues.

This clonotype came up a few times. The chain uses TRBV7-2 and TRBJ2-6; no clear D. Germline-derived CDR1 and CDR2 are SGHTA and FQGNSA. The CDR3 loop spans 14 amino acids. The ends were cut back, 4 bases at V and 0 bases at J, with 4 bases in the middle. The CDR3 sequence is CASSWDSGANVLTF. CDR3 coding DNA: TGTGCCAGCAGCTGGGACTCTGGGGCCAACGTCCTGACTTTC.

Details on this clonotype: Without the conserved terminal phenylalanine or tryptophan, this CDR3 likely stems from a read error. No DNA is shown, since the ends of the CDR3 on it are uncertain; the CDR3 is the one TCRdb lists. The genes are TRBV28 and TRBJ2-1; the table assigns TRBD1, which was not confirmed against the DNA. The length of the CDR3 is 15 amino acids, counting both ends. The germline V gene has CDR1 MDHEN and CDR2 SYDVKM. The CDR3: CASRAPHDYGYTFGS.

This clonotype was detected only a few times. One end of the junction does not line up with germline, which may come from a read error. The rearrangement links TRBV7-6 to TRBJ2-5; 7 bases are a match to TRBD2. The DNA end favors TRBJ2-1, so the J call may be wrong. This CDR3 has 15 amino acids. CDR1 SGHVS and CDR2 FNYEAQ come from the germline V gene. CDR3 region: CASSLGQGGVNEQFF. The CDR3 coding sequence is TGTGCTAGCAGCTTAGGTCAGGGAGGGGTCAATGAGCAGTTCTTC.

This chain joins TRBV10-3 and TRBJ2-6; D perhaps matches TRBD1 (6 bases). V shed 6 bases and J shed 0 bases, with 12 bases lying between them. This CDR3 has 16 residues. In germline, CDR1 is ENHRY, CDR2 SYGVKD. CDR3: CAIRSGTSSGANVLTF. Here the CDR3 DNA reads TGTGCCATCAGATCCGGGACAAGCTCTGGGGCCAACGTCCTGACTTTC.

The V call is TRBV7-2, the J call TRBJ2-3; tentative D call: TRBD1 (5 bases). Germline CDR1 reads SGHTA; CDR2 reads FQGNSA. Trimming removed 5 bases at V and 2 bases at J, with 11 bases between. CDR3 length: 14 amino acids. The CDR3 DNA reads TGTGCCAGCAGCCGTGACAGCTTCACAGATACGCAGTATTTT. As protein: CASSRDSFTDTQYF.

This clonotype was counted a few times. V is TRBV18 and J is TRBJ1-3; D gene unclear. The V gene lost 5 bases and the J gene lost 0 bases, with 20 bases spanning the gap. This CDR3 is 18 amino acids long. Germline loops: CDR1 KGHSH, CDR2 LQKENI. The CDR3 sequence is CASSSTTAVPFSGNTIYF. Here the CDR3 DNA reads TGTGCCAGCTCATCGACCACGGCAGTGCCCTTCTCTGGAAACACCATATATTTT. Filled out from reference TRBV18 and TRBJ1-3, the complete variable domain reads NAGVMQNPRHLVRRRGQEARLRCSPMKGHSHVYWYRQLPEEGLKFMVYLQKENIIDESGMPKERFSAEFPKEGPSILRIQQVVRGDSAAYFCASSSTTAVPFSGNTIYFGEGSWLTVV.

The chain carries TRBV7-6 and TRBJ1-5, with D maybe TRBD1 (5 bases). Deletions cut 1 base from V and 0 bases from J, with 7 bases between. CDR3 size: 15 residues. Germline lookup yields CDR1 SGHVS and CDR2 FNYEAQ. The CDR3: CASSLGQYSNQPQHF. CDR3 DNA: TGTGCCAGCAGCTTAGGACAGTATAGCAATCAGCCCCAGCATTTT.

This chain links TRBV7-2 with TRBJ2-6; 8 nucleotides agree with TRBD2. TRBJ2-1 explains the end of the DNA better; the J call may be wrong. CDR1 SGHTA and CDR2 FQGNSA come from the germline V gene. CDR3 length: 16 amino acids. Here the CDR3 DNA reads TGTGCCAGCAGCTTAGTTGTAGCGGGAAGATACAATGAGCAGTTCTTC. This translates into CASSLVVAGRYNEQFF.

This sequence joins TRBV7-6 and TRBJ2-3; 7 nucleotides agree with TRBD2. Germline CDR1 and CDR2: SGHVS and FNYEAQ. Unmatched junction bases numbered 11, after V lost 3 bases and J lost 2 bases. This CDR3 spans 17 amino acids. CDR3 nucleotides: TGTGCCAGCAGCTTGGGGTTCAGAGCGGGGCTCACAGATACGCAGTATTTT. It translates to CASSLGFRAGLTDTQYF.

This clonotype showed up just once. The V call is TRBV7-3, the J call TRBJ1-4, with no clear D. This CDR3 is 13 amino acids long. Trimming left V 5 bases short and J 7 bases short, with 11 bases between. CDR1 and CDR2 from the germline V gene are SGHTA and FQGTGA. The CDR3 sequence is CASSPDPGEKLFF. The CDR3 DNA is TGTGCCAGCAGCCCCGACCCGGGTGAAAAACTGTTTTTT.

This clonotype appeared once. It is likely a read error, because the conserved phenylalanine at the end of the CDR3 is missing. The DNA is left out, because the CDR3 cannot be placed on it with certainty; the CDR3 is given as TCRdb lists it. V and J are TRBV11-2 and TRBJ2-3; the table's D gene call, TRBD1, was not cross checked with the DNA. Germline loops: CDR1 SGHAT, CDR2 FQNNGV. The CDR3 spans 16 residues, counting both ends. The CDR3 protein is CASSSGQGHYEQYFGP.

The V gene is TRBV7-2, the J gene TRBJ2-6; D is unresolved. The CDR3 is made up of 15 amino acids. Germline CDR1 is SGHTA and CDR2 is FQGNSA. V lost 4 bases and J lost 0, with 7 bases in between. The DNA for the CDR3 is TGTGCCAGCAGCTCGCAGACCTCTGGGGCCAACGTCCTGACTTTC. It is translated as CASSSQTSGANVLTF.

This chain uses TRBV7-4 with TRBJ2-3; possibly TRBD1 for D (6 bases). Germline V gene lookup returns CDR1 SGHVT and CDR2 SQSDAQ. The CDR3 is 17 residues long. V was pared by 1 base and J by 2 bases, with 16 bases between. DNA of the CDR3: TGTGCCAGCAGCTTAGAGGGGGTGGGGCACGCCACAGATACGCAGTATTTT. Amino acids: CASSLEGVGHATDTQYF.

In this sample, this clonotype turned up a few times. The gene calls are TRBV7-2 and TRBJ2-1; TRBD2 matches 12 bases. Looked up from germline, CDR1 is SGHTA and CDR2 is FQGNSA. The junction had 3 bases not matched to a gene; V was cut back by 4 bases and J by 2 bases. The CDR3 totals 16 residues. Here the CDR3 DNA reads TGTGCCAGCAGCTCCAGACTAGCGGGGGCCTACAATGAGCAGTTCTTC. Protein product: CASSSRLAGAYNEQFF. The variable domain in full, completed from reference TRBV7-2 and TRBJ2-1, reads GAGVSQSPSNKVTEKGKDVELRCDPISGHTALYWYRQSLGQGLEFLIYFQGNSAPDKSGLPSDRFSAERTGGSVSTLTIQRTQQEDSAVYLCASSSRLAGAYNEQFFGPGTRLTVL.

The rearrangement joins TRBV6-2 or TRBV6-3 to TRBJ2-4; 7 bases agree with TRBD1. V lost 5 bases to trimming and J lost 13 bases; unmatched junction nucleotides: 8. There are 12 residues in the CDR3. Germline CDR1 MNHEY, CDR2 SVGEGT. In nucleotides, the CDR3 is TGTGCCAGCAGTCGACAGGGCAGGGAGCAGTACTTC. Residues: CASSRQGREQYF.

The chain is built from TRBV28 and TRBJ2-1; TRBD2 agrees at 10 bases. The DNA end lines up better with TRBJ2-5; the J call may be wrong. The CDR3 has 17 amino acids. Germline V lookup: CDR1 MDHEN, CDR2 SYDVKM. CDR3 sequence: CASSLQLLAGVSETQYF. The CDR3 bases are TGTGCCAGCAGTTTACAATTGCTAGCGGGAGTCTCGGAGACCCAGTACTTC.

For the CDR3, the DNA is TGTGCCAGCAGTTCTCCGGGACAGTCCCGTCCCTACGAGCAGTACTTC. Protein sequence: CASSSPGQSRPYEQYF. The rearrangement links TRBV28 to TRBJ2-5; 7 bases are shared with TRBD1. The assigned J gene may be wrong: the sequence end matches TRBJ2-7 better. Germline CDR1 and CDR2: MDHEN and SYDVKM. The CDR3 extends over 16 amino acids.

The table lists this clonotype with many counts. One base away lies a much larger clone, so this may be a sequencing read error. The rearrangement links TRBV6-1 to TRBJ2-7; D is undetermined. The CDR3 covers 11 residues. V lost 4 bases to trimming and J lost 7 bases, with 8 bases between them. Germline CDR1 is MNHNS and CDR2 is SASEGT. This CDR3 is CASSALIEQYF. CDR3 bases: TGTGCCAGCAGTGCACTAATTGAGCAGTACTTC.

This clonotype is judged large. This chain links TRBV7-6 with TRBJ2-3; D is uncertain. The CDR3 runs 12 residues. Trimming took 0 bases from V and 4 from J, leaving 2 bases between them. CDR1 is SGHVS and CDR2 is FNYEAQ in the germline V gene. The CDR3: CASSLAADTQYF. In DNA form, the CDR3 reads TGTGCCAGCAGCTTAGCGGCAGATACGCAGTATTTT.